The present TCR beta chain was sequenced within a study of OX40 agonist ivuxolimab in advanced cancers. Study context: Partial responses were achieved by three patients: one hepatocellular carcinoma, two cutaneous melanoma.

Germline loops: CDR1 SEHNR, CDR2 FQNEAQ (reference sequence). The CDR3 length is 16 residues. The V gene lost 3 bases and the J gene lost 4 bases, with 16 bases spanning the gap. The repertoire was sequenced with immunoSEQ multiplex PCR; TCRdb's copy has only in-frame clones and lacks some. This sample carries tens of thousands of clones, 85% to 90% of them seen once, and the ten largest clones take about 0.72%. Prior autoimmune disease or systemic immunosuppression barred patients. Whole-study findings and limits: CD8+ T cells were the subset that, on average, had more expanded clones than CD4+.

This clone showed up just once. Its antigen is not known. The chain couples TRBV7-9 to TRBJ2-1; D possibly corresponds to TRBD2 (6 bases). Sample: CD4+ or CD8+ T cells sorted from blood, taken in a trial of the OX40 agonist ivuxolimab. The TCR sequence derives from an adult with an advanced solid tumor such as melanoma, head and neck, liver or kidney cancer. The CDR3 loop reads CASSFNTGVGYNEQFF. The CDR3 DNA follows: TGTGCCAGCAGCTTTAACACGGGAGTTGGGTACAATGAGCAGTTCTTC.